A selection of T cell receptor beta chains follows, all from one sample in a study. MiXCR, run by TCRdb on the RT-PCR reads, gives a single entry per CDR3 protein. This table has around 700,000 distinct CDR3 sequences, 12% to 15% appearing once. Material: memory CD4+ T cells from blood. These receptors originate from a female donor in good health, serving as a healthy control. Both conserved end residues are part of each CDR3. A D gene is named only where the DNA matches it firmly. Some rows mark clone size as missing; the rest say once, few, many or name a class of expanded clone.

d_call clone_size j_call v_call cdr3_nt cdr3_aa
TRBD1 few TRBJ2-2 TRBV11-1 TGTGCCAGCAGCACGCGGACAGGGTACACCGGGGAGCTGTTTTTT CASSTRTGYTGELFF
TRBD1 few TRBJ2-7 TRBV6-2/TRBV6-3 TGTGCCAGCAGTCCGACGGGACAGGGGGCCAACGAGCAGTACTTC CASSPTGQGANEQYF
. few TRBJ2-5 TRBV14 TGTGCCAGCAGCCAAGGACAGCAAAACCTCCAAGAGACCCAGTACTTC CASSQGQQNLQETQYF
TRBD1 . TRBJ1-4 TRBV7-8 TGTGCCAGCAGCTTAGCAAATTGGGACAGGGATGAAAAACTGTTTTTT CASSLANWDRDEKLFF
. few TRBJ1-2 TRBV3-1 TGTGCCAGCAGCCCCGAGCGGACAGTCGGCTACACCTTC CASSPERTVGYTF
TRBD1 many TRBJ2-3 TRBV7-2 TGTGCCAGCAGCTCCCCGACAGGGAAGACAGATACGCAGTATTTT CASSSPTGKTDTQYF
TRBD1 few TRBJ2-2 TRBV5-1 TGCGCCAGCAGCTCGACAGGGGCCCTAGGGACCGGGGAGCTGTTTTTT CASSSTGALGTGELFF
. . TRBJ2-7 TRBV6-6 TGTGCCAGCAGTGCCGGGACCGCCAAGAGCTCCTACGAGCAGTACTTC CASSAGTAKSSYEQYF
TRBD2 many TRBJ2-5 TRBV5-1 TGCGCCAGCAGCTTGGCCAGCGGGACGAAAGAGACCCAGTACTTC CASSLASGTKETQYF
. . TRBJ1-2 TRBV7-2 TGTGCCAGCAGCTTCGGTCGGGGGGGCTATGGCTACACCTTC CASSFGRGGYGYTF
. many TRBJ1-1 TRBV10-3 TGTGCCATCAGTCAGGAGGGGGGCACTGAAGCTTTCTTT CAISQEGGTEAFF
TRBD1 few TRBJ1-1 TRBV7-3 TGTGCCAGCAGCGAACAGGGGGCGCGGACTGAAGCTTTCTTT CASSEQGARTEAFF
. few TRBJ2-1 TRBV12-3/TRBV12-4 TGTGCCAGCAGTTTAACGATTGAGCAGTTCTTC CASSLTIEQFF
. many TRBJ2-1 TRBV20-1 TGCAGTGCTCCCCCCGGGACGACCGTAAATGAGCAGTTCTTC CSAPPGTTVNEQFF
TRBD1 . TRBJ1-3 TRBV12-3/TRBV12-4 TGTGCCAGCAGTTTAGCGCTGGGACAGCGGGGGGTTTACTCTGGAAACACCATATATTTT CASSLALGQRGVYSGNTIYF
TRBD1 few TRBJ2-7 TRBV20-1 TGCAGTGCTACGGGACAGGGGGGCTCCTACGAGCAGTACTTC CSATGQGGSYEQYF
. . TRBJ2-7 TRBV20-1 TGCAGTGCTAGGACCGGGATCGAGCAGTACTTC CSARTGIEQYF
. few TRBJ2-5 TRBV20-1 TGCAGTGCTAAGCGGGTGGCCGATCAAGAGACCCAGTACTTC CSAKRVADQETQYF
. . TRBJ1-5 TRBV6-2/TRBV6-3 TGTGCCAGCAGTTACTCGAGCCTGCACCAGCCCCAGCATTTT CASSYSSLHQPQHF
. . TRBJ2-2 TRBV7-2 TGTGCCAGCAGCTTAGTAGCAGGGGCCAACACCGGGGAGCTGTTTTTT CASSLVAGANTGELFF
. . TRBJ2-1 TRBV6-2/TRBV6-3 TGTGCCACCTCCTCTGCTGTCCATGAGCAGTTCTTC CATSSAVHEQFF
. few TRBJ2-4 TRBV12-3/TRBV12-4 TGTGCCAGCAGTTTGCGGACGGCCGGGAACATTCAGTACTTC CASSLRTAGNIQYF
. few TRBJ1-2 TRBV6-2/TRBV6-3 TGTGCCAGCACCCAGACAGAGTACTATGGCTACACCTTC CASTQTEYYGYTF
. many TRBJ1-1 TRBV29-1 TGCAGCGTCTCAGGCGCACAAGCTTTCTTT CSVSGAQAFF
. few TRBJ1-2 TRBV3-1 TGTGCCAGCAGCCAAAACCGGGAGGCAGGCGATGGCTACACCTTC CASSQNREAGDGYTF
. few TRBJ1-2 TRBV7-3 TGTGCCAGCAGCGTCAACAGGGACTATGGCTACACCTTC CASSVNRDYGYTF
. . TRBJ2-7 TRBV20-1 TGCAGTGCTAGGCAAAGTGGGGGGTGGTCCTACGAGCAGTACTTC CSARQSGGWSYEQYF
. . TRBJ1-1 TRBV20-1 TGCAGTGCTCCCGTCGGGAAGAACACTGAAGCTTTCTTT CSAPVGKNTEAFF
. many TRBJ1-4 TRBV7-2 TGTGCCAGCAGCTTAACAGAAAAACTGTTTTTT CASSLTEKLFF
. . TRBJ1-2 TRBV28 TGTGCCAGCAGTACATCCCCTCTATACAGGGTCGGCTACACCTTC CASSTSPLYRVGYTF
. . TRBJ1-2 TRBV4-2 TGTGCCAGCAGCCCCAACACTAACTATGGCTACACCTTC CASSPNTNYGYTF
. . TRBJ2-3 TRBV5-1 TGCGCCAGCAGCTTATCGGGACTTATTAGCACAGATACGCAGTATTTT CASSLSGLISTDTQYF
TRBD2 . TRBJ2-5 TRBV11-2 TGTGCCAGCAGCCGGACTAGCGGACGAGGGGAGACCCAGTACTTC CASSRTSGRGETQYF
. few TRBJ1-1 TRBV28 TGTGCCAGCCGTACACGGAACACTGAAGCTTTCTTT CASRTRNTEAFF
TRBD2 many TRBJ2-1 TRBV29-1 TGCAGCGTTCAAAGTCGACTAGCGGGAGGGCCTGAGCAGTTCTTC CSVQSRLAGGPEQFF
. . TRBJ2-2 TRBV9 TGTGCCAGCAGCGTAGCTTTGACAACGAACACCGGGGAGCTGTTTTTT CASSVALTTNTGELFF
TRBD2 many TRBJ2-1 TRBV20-1 TGCAGTGCTAGTCAGCGGGGGGCCCTACTCTCCTACAATGAGCAGTTCTTC CSASQRGALLSYNEQFF
. few TRBJ1-1 TRBV12-3/TRBV12-4 TGTGCCAGCAGTTTCGCACAGAGGAACACTGAAGCTTTCTTT CASSFAQRNTEAFF
. . TRBJ1-6 TRBV20-1 TGCAGTGCTCCCGCCGGGACGGATTATTCACCCCTCCACTTT CSAPAGTDYSPLHF
. . TRBJ2-1 TRBV28 TGTGCCAGCAGTTTACAGGCGGGGGCAGGAAGGTCCTACAATGAGCAGTTCTTC CASSLQAGAGRSYNEQFF
. few TRBJ2-7 TRBV6-1 TGTGCCAGCAGTACAGGAGGCGCGGAGGACGAGCAGTACTTC CASSTGGAEDEQYF
. many TRBJ1-5 TRBV29-1 TGCAGCGTTGAATCCGGGGGGTACAATCAGCCCCAGCATTTT CSVESGGYNQPQHF